This T cell receptor (beta chain) was sequenced for a study of somatic mutations in cytotoxic T cells in rheumatoid arthritis. At the level of the study: Flow sorting of some V beta antibody-stained T cells reached nearly 100% purity, with V beta1+ cells also TCRB-sequenced. Findings and limits, study-wide: Nobody knew which antigens the expanded CD8+ clones targeted. More than 20% of CD8+ cells belonged to the largest clone in about an eighth of the 65 patients.

The CDR3 extends over 14 amino acids. V was cut by 1 base and J by 5 bases, with 9 bases left in between. From germline, CDR1 is SEHNR and CDR2 FQNEAQ (reference sequence). The method was immunoSEQ multiplex PCR; TCRdb's version includes in-frame clones alone and lacks a portion of them. The table has 7,200 or so clones, roughly 70% seen once. This clone was counted between two and nine times. Its antigen is undetermined. Purity of the CD4+ and CD8+ cells, isolated by positive magnetic bead selection, was checked by flow cytometry. This TCR derives from a man aged 40-49 years in good health. Sequencing was done on a sample of CD8+ T cells sorted from blood. The chain links TRBV7-9 to TRBJ1-5; D uncertain. The CDR3 DNA is TGTGCCAGCAGCTTAGAGTATCCCGATCAGCCCCAGCATTTT. Translation: CASSLEYPDQPQHF.